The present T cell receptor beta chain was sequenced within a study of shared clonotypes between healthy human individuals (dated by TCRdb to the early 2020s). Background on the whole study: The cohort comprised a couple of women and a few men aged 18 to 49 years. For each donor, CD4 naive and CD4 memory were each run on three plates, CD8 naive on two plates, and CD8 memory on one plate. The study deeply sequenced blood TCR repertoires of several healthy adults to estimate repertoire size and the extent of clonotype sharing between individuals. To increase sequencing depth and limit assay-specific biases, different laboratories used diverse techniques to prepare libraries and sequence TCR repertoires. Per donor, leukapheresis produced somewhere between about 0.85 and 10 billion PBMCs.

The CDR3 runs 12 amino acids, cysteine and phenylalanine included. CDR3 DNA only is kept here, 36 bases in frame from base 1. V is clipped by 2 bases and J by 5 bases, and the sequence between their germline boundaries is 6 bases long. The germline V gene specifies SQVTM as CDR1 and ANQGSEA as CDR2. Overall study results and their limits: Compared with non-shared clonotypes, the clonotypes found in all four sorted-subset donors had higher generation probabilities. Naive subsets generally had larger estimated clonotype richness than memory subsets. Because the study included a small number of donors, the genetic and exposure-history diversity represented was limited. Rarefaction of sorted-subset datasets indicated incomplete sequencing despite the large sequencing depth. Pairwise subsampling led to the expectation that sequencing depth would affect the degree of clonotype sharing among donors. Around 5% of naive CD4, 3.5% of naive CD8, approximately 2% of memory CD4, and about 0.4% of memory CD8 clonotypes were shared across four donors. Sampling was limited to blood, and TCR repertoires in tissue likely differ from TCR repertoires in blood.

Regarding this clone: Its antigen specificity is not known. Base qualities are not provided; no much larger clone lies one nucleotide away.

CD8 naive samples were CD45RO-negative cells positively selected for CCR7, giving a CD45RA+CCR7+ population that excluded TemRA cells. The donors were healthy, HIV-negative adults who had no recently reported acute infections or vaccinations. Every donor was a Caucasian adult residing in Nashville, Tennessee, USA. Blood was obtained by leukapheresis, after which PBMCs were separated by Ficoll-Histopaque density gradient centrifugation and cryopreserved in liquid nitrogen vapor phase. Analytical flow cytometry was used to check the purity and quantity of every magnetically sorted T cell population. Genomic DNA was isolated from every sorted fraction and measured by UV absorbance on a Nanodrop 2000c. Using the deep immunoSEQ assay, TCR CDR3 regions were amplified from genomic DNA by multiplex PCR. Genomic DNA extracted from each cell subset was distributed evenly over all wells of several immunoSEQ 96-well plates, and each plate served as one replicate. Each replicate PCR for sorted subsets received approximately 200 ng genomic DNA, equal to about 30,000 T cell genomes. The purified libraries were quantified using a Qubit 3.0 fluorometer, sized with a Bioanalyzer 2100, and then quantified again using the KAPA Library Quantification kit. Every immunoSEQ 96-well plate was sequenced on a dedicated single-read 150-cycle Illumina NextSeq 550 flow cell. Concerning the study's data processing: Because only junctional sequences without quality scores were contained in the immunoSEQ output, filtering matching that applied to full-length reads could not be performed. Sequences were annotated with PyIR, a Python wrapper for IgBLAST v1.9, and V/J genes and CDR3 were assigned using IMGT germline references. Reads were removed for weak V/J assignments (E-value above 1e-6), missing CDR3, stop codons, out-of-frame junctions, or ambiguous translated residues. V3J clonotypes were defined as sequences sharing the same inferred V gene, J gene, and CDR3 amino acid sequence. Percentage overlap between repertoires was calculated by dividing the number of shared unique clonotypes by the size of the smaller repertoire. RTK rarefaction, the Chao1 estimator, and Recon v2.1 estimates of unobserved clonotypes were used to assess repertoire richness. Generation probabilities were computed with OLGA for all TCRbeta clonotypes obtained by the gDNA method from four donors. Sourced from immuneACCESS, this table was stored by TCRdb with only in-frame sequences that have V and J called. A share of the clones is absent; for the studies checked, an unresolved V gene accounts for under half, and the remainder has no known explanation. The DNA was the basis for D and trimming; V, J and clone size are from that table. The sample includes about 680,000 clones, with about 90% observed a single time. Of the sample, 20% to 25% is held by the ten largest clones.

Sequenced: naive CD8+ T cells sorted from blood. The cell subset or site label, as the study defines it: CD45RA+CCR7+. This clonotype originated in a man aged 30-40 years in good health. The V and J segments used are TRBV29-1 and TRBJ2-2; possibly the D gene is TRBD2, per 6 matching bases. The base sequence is TGCAGCGTTGAAAGCGGGACCGGGGAGCTGTTTTTT. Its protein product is CSVESGTGELFF.